The 10 T cell receptor beta chains presented below share a single source sample, sequenced in a study of blood T cell repertoires in COVID-19. Clones were sequenced by immunoSEQ multiplex PCR, and TCRdb holds only the in-frame ones, with some missing. The table includes fewer than 75,000 clones, about 86% detected once. The sample consisted of peripheral blood. All receptors come from a middle-aged man with active COVID-19.

This clone appeared a single time. The rearrangement links TRBV19 to TRBJ2-2, with TRBD1 as a possible D gene (6 bases). CDR1 is LNHDA, CDR2 SQIVND, per germline (reference sequence). The CDR3 covers 12 residues. The germline V and J ends were trimmed by 10 bases and 6 bases, with 12 bases remaining between them. The CDR3 DNA follows: TGTGCCACGAAGAACAGGGCCGGGGAGCTGTTTTTT. This encodes CATKNRAGELFF.

This chain joins TRBV18 and TRBJ2-5; TRBD2 is a possible D gene (6 bases). CDR1 and CDR2 (germline): KGHSH, LQKENI. CDR3 length equals 16 residues. V was shortened by 4 bases and J by 1 base, with 16 bases between the two germline ends. The DNA of the CDR3 is TGTGCCAGCTCACGACTCCCCACGGGGGTCCAAGAGACCCAGTACTTC. Protein sequence: CASSRLPTGVQETQYF. Together with reference TRBV18 and TRBJ2-5, the CDR3 gives the full variable domain: NAGVMQNPRHLVRRRGQEARLRCSPMKGHSHVYWYRQLPEEGLKFMVYLQKENIIDESGMPKERFSAEFPKEGPSILRIQQVVRGDSAAYFCASSRLPTGVQETQYFGPGTRLLVL.

The chain links TRBV27 to TRBJ2-3; no clear D. The germline V and J ends were trimmed by 5 bases and 2 bases, with 11 bases remaining between them. The CDR3 totals 14 residues. Per germline, CDR1 MNHEY and CDR2 SMNVEV (reference sequence). CDR3 in DNA: TGTGCCAGCAGTCCCCCAGAAGACACAGATACGCAGTATTTT. Translated: CASSPPEDTDTQYF.

V gene TRBV5-6 combines with J gene TRBJ1-1; D unresolved. From germline, CDR1 is SGHDT and CDR2 YYEEEE. With 1 base removed from V and 1 base from J, the gap between germline ends came to 8 bases. The CDR3 has 14 amino acids. The CDR3 loop reads CASSLFGSNTEAFF. CDR3 DNA sequence: TGTGCCAGCAGCTTGTTTGGCTCGAACACTGAAGCTTTCTTT.

This clone was seen just once. The chain has TRBV6-5 and TRBJ2-1, with D possibly matching TRBD1 (6 bases). The germline gives CDR1 MNHEY, CDR2 SVGAGI. CDR3 length: 14 amino acids. V gave up 2 bases and J gave up 3 bases, with 8 bases separating them. In nucleotides, the CDR3 is TGTGCCAGCAGTTACGGCAGGGGCTACAATGAGCAGTTCTTC. Its translation is CASSYGRGYNEQFF.

A single count supports this clone. The chain links TRBV7-9 to TRBJ2-1; the match to TRBD2 covers 11 bases. The CDR3 has 15 amino acids. The germline V gene has CDR1 SEHNR and CDR2 FQNEAQ (reference sequence). Trimming took 5 bases from V and 8 from J; bases not matched to a gene: 8. The CDR3 coding sequence is TGTGCCAGCAGCGTGACTAGCGGGAATTCGGATGAGCAGTTCTTC. Translating gives CASSVTSGNSDEQFF.

V is TRBV3-1 (or the pseudogene TRBV3-2) and J is TRBJ2-1; 11 nucleotides line up with TRBD2. The length of the CDR3 is 14 residues. CDR1 is LGHDT and CDR2 is YNNKEL in the germline V gene (reference sequence). The V gene end was trimmed by 2 bases and the J gene end by 6 bases; junction bases not matched to a gene: 0. CDR3 bases: TGTGCCAGCAGCCAAACTAGCGGGAGCAATGAGCAGTTCTTC. This encodes CASSQTSGSNEQFF.

The CDR3 nucleotides read TGTGCCAGCAGTTACTCGACAAATCGTTACAATGAGCAGTTCTTC. This codes for CASSYSTNRYNEQFF. The chain couples TRBV6-5 to TRBJ2-1; D ambiguous. The germline gives CDR1 MNHEY, CDR2 SVGAGI. The CDR3 totals 15 residues. Trimming pared 0 bases from V and 4 bases from J, leaving 10 bases between.

The chain combines TRBV2 with TRBJ1-4; 10 bases match TRBD1. The CDR3 spans 17 residues. The V gene end was trimmed by 1 base and the J gene end by 6 bases; junction bases not matched to a gene: 8. Germline V lookup: CDR1 SNHLY, CDR2 FYNNEI. The CDR3 region has the DNA TGTGCCAGCAGTGAAGGACAGGGGGCCGGAATAGATGAAAAACTGTTTTTT. Translated: CASSEGQGAGIDEKLFF.

In this sample, this clone turned up once. This chain uses TRBV13 with TRBJ2-1, with a tentative D call TRBD1 (6 bases). CDR1 is PRHDT, CDR2 FYEKMQ, per germline (reference sequence). The CDR3 contains 15 residues. Trimming took 7 bases from V and 2 from J, leaving 15 bases between them. CDR3 bases: TGTGCCAGCACTTTGGGCAGGGACACCTACAATGAGCAGTTCTTC. This codes for CASTLGRDTYNEQFF.